The 26 T cell receptor beta chains below were found in one sample sequenced in a study of immune cell composition in non-small cell lung cancer. Assay: immunoSEQ multiplex PCR; the TCRdb copy retains only in-frame clones and omits some. The top ten hold around 14% of the sample, which has 1,500 to 2,500 clones, roughly four fifths seen once. Sequencing was carried out using lung tumor tissue. These receptors all come from a human donor with non-small cell lung cancer.

The chain is built from TRBV29-1 and TRBJ2-3, with D unclear. Germline V gene sequence: CDR1 SQVTM, CDR2 ANQGSEA. This CDR3 spans 11 amino acids. V was clipped by 6 bases and J by 7 bases, with 11 bases between them. The CDR3 region is CSVVEMNTQYF. CDR3 DNA: TGCAGCGTGGTTGAGATGAATACGCAGTATTTT.

The chain has TRBV7-6 and TRBJ1-2; 7 bases map to TRBD1. V shed 0 bases and J 0 bases; nucleotides not matched to a gene: 10. Germline V gene data show CDR1 as SGHVS and CDR2 as FNYEAQ. The CDR3 covers 18 residues. The CDR3 sequence: CASSLAQGGRGSNYGYTF. The CDR3 nucleotides are TGTGCCAGCAGCTTAGCCCAGGGGGGCAGGGGTTCTAACTATGGCTACACCTTC.

The J gene is TRBJ2-1, the V gene TRBV6-5; TRBD2 aligns across 10 bases. Germline CDR1 and CDR2: MNHEY and SVGAGI. V dropped 2 bases and J dropped 9; count of bases not matched to a gene: 7. This CDR3 contains 15 residues. CDR3 in DNA: TGTGCCAGCAGTTACCGGACTAGCGGTGGTGGTGAGCAGTTCTTC. Translating it yields CASSYRTSGGGEQFF.

A note on this clone: At one end, the junction sequence differs from germline, possibly due to a read error. This specimen includes other DNA sequences encoding the same CDR3. This chain links TRBV2 with TRBJ2-7; 11 bases align to TRBD2. The CDR3 consists of 16 residues. CDR1 and CDR2 from the germline V gene are SNHLY and FYNNEI. CDR3 sequence (DNA): TGTGCCAGCAGCGAAGGGACTAGCGGCTTCTCCTACGAGCAGTACTTC. It yields the protein CASSEGTSGFSYEQYF.

The chain links TRBV9 to TRBJ2-2; 14 bases map to TRBD2. The CDR3 totals 19 residues. Germline CDR1 is SGDLS and CDR2 is YYNGEE. V was pared by 5 bases and J by 5 bases, with 14 bases of the junction left unmatched. CDR3 in DNA: TGTGCCAGCAGTCTTCTCCCCGGGACTAGCGGGAGTTTTACCGGGGAGCTGTTTTTT. It is translated as CASSLLPGTSGSFTGELFF.

The chain uses TRBV2 and TRBJ2-1; 8 bases line up with TRBD1. Germline values: CDR1 SNHLY, CDR2 FYNNEI. V was clipped by 7 bases and J by 6 bases; unmatched bases: 5. The CDR3 is 13 amino acids. For the CDR3, the DNA is TGTGCCAGCAAGTGGACAGGGTCCAATGAGCAGTTCTTC. The encoded protein is CASKWTGSNEQFF. The full variable domain, rest sourced from reference TRBV2 and TRBJ2-1, is EPEVTQTPSHQVTQMGQEVILRCVPISNHLYFYWYRQILGQKVEFLVSFYNNEISEKSEIFDDQFSVERPDGSNFTLKIRSTKLEDSAMYFCASKWTGSNEQFFGPGTRLTVL.

The table lists this clone with a few counts. The DNA for the CDR3 is TGTGCCAGCAGTCCAGGCCCTGTTGGTGAAAATTCACCCCTCCACTTT. Translated: CASSPGPVGENSPLHF. This chain links TRBV7-9 with TRBJ1-6; D call uncertain. V lost 6 bases and J 7 bases, leaving 19 bases between the germline ends. The CDR3 is 16 amino acids. The germline V gene has CDR1 SEHNR and CDR2 FQNEAQ (reference sequence).

This clone was counted a single time. V gene TRBV5-1 combines with J gene TRBJ1-2; no clear D gene. CDR3 length equals 15 residues. Trimming cost V 5 bases and J 4 bases, with 18 bases left between them. Germline values: CDR1 SGHRS, CDR2 YFSETQ. The CDR3 is CASRTETVTFYGYTF. The CDR3 DNA is TGCGCCAGCAGAACGGAAACAGTCACTTTCTATGGCTACACCTTC. Complete variable domain (other parts from reference TRBV5-1 and TRBJ1-2): KAGVTQTPRYLIKTRGQQVTLSCSPISGHRSVSWYQQTPGQGLQFLFEYFSETQRNKGNFPGRFSGRQFSNSRSEMNVSTLELGDSALYLCASRTETVTFYGYTFGSGTRLTVV.

This clone appeared a few times. The chain recombines TRBV6-1 with TRBJ1-1; tentative D call: TRBD1 (6 bases). Germline CDR1 MNHNS, CDR2 SASEGT. CDR3 length: 15 residues. Trimming took 3 bases from V and 4 from J, leaving 15 bases between them. CDR3 coding DNA: TGTGCCAGCAGTGAGGGGGCAGGGGTGAGCACTGAAGCTTTCTTT. Translation: CASSEGAGVSTEAFF.

The genes are TRBV6-1 and TRBJ1-5, with D uncertain. Germline loops: CDR1 MNHNS, CDR2 SASEGT. This CDR3 is 14 amino acids long. V dropped 8 bases and J dropped 5 bases, with 16 bases sitting between them. CDR3 DNA: TGTGCCAGCGAGTGGGGTACCGGGGATCAGCCCCAGCATTTT. This gives the protein CASEWGTGDQPQHF.

The V call is TRBV6-5, the J call TRBJ2-7; TRBD1 matches 9 bases. Trimming took 4 bases from V and 3 from J; bases not matched to a gene: 7. The germline V gene has CDR1 MNHEY and CDR2 SVGAGI. The CDR3 has 15 amino acids. CDR3 in DNA: TGTGCCAGCAGTTGGGGGACAGGGTCTAACTACGAGCAGTACTTC. Amino acid sequence: CASSWGTGSNYEQYF.

There are a few counts of this clone. The V and J genes are TRBV6-5 and TRBJ2-7, with D possibly being TRBD2 (5 bases). Germline assignment: CDR1 MNHEY and CDR2 SVGAGI. The CDR3 spans 15 residues. V was shortened by 0 bases and J by 5 bases, with 14 bases between the two germline ends. CDR3 in DNA: TGTGCCAGCAGTTACTCGGGCGGGCTAAATGACGAGCAGTACTTC. This gives the protein CASSYSGGLNDEQYF.

The chain uses TRBV5-1 and TRBJ2-1; TRBD2 is a possible D gene (5 bases). The germline V gene has CDR1 SGHRS and CDR2 YFSETQ. V lost 0 bases and J lost 2, with 12 bases in between. The CDR3 is 16 amino acids. This CDR3 is CASSLGWLATYNEQFF. CDR3 DNA sequence: TGCGCCAGCAGCTTGGGATGGCTAGCAACCTACAATGAGCAGTTCTTC.

The J gene is TRBJ1-4, the V gene TRBV6-1; D is possibly TRBD1 (6 bases). The CDR3 has 18 amino acids. Germline assignment: CDR1 MNHNS and CDR2 SASEGT. V lost 0 bases and J 4 bases, leaving 18 bases between the germline ends. The CDR3 here is CASSEAGTHGPRNEKLFF. DNA of the CDR3: TGTGCCAGCAGTGAAGCGGGGACACATGGGCCCCGTAATGAAAAACTGTTTTTT.

This clone was seen only once. The chain couples TRBV5-4 to TRBJ2-3; TRBD2 might be the D (6 bases). The CDR3 totals 15 residues. Germline assignment: CDR1 SGHNT and CDR2 YYREEE (reference sequence). The germline V and J ends were trimmed by 1 base and 3 bases, with 12 bases remaining between them. Here the CDR3 DNA reads TGTGCCAGCAGCTTGTCGGGGGTGTTAACAGATACGCAGTATTTT. Amino acids: CASSLSGVLTDTQYF. The whole variable domain, filled in from reference TRBV5-4 and TRBJ2-3, reads ETGVTQSPTHLIKTRGQQVTLRCSSQSGHNTVSWYQQALGQGPQFIFQYYREEENGRGNFPPRFSGLQFPNYSSELNVNALELDDSALYLCASSLSGVLTDTQYFGPGTRLTVL.

The J gene is TRBJ2-7, the V gene TRBV7-2; D gene unclear. V was trimmed by 5 bases and J by 2 bases, leaving 4 bases between them. This CDR3 contains 11 residues. CDR1 SGHTA and CDR2 FQGNSA come from the germline V gene. The DNA for the CDR3 is TGTGCCAGCAGCCCCACCTACGAGCAGTACTTC. Its protein is CASSPTYEQYF.

The chain employs TRBV7-2 and TRBJ2-5; TRBD1 is a possible D gene (5 bases). V gave up 3 bases and J gave up 4 bases, with 12 bases separating them. The germline CDR1 and CDR2 sequences are SGHTA and FQGNSA. The CDR3 spans 14 residues. CDR3 residues: CASSLDTLGETQYF. Written as DNA, the CDR3 is TGTGCCAGCAGCTTGGACACCCTAGGAGAGACCCAGTACTTC.

The CDR3 sequence: CASSLQADTQYF. The CDR3 DNA follows: TGTGCCAGCAGCTTGCAGGCAGATACGCAGTATTTT. The chain employs TRBV7-6 and TRBJ2-3; no clear D gene. CDR3 size: 12 residues. CDR1 SGHVS and CDR2 FNYEAQ come from the germline V gene. Trimming cost V 3 bases and J 4 bases, with 5 bases left between them.

The genes are TRBV5-1 and TRBJ2-5; TRBD2 matches 11 bases. CDR1 and CDR2 (germline): SGHRS, YFSETQ. V trimming: 4 bases; J trimming: 7 bases; junction bases outside the gene matches: 15. This CDR3 spans 17 amino acids. DNA of the CDR3: TGCGCCAGCAGCCAAAGACTAGCGGGGCCTGAGGCGGGGACCCAGTACTTC. It encodes CASSQRLAGPEAGTQYF. Together with reference TRBV5-1 and TRBJ2-5, the CDR3 gives the full variable domain: KAGVTQTPRYLIKTRGQQVTLSCSPISGHRSVSWYQQTPGQGLQFLFEYFSETQRNKGNFPGRFSGRQFSNSRSEMNVSTLELGDSALYLCASSQRLAGPEAGTQYFGPGTRLLVL.

This clone was picked up one time. The chain links TRBV19 to TRBJ2-5; 7 nucleotides line up with TRBD1. The CDR3 length is 15 residues. CDR1 is LNHDA and CDR2 is SQIVND in the germline V gene (reference sequence). With 5 bases clipped from V and 2 bases from J, the junction kept 8 bases outside the gene matches. The CDR3 spells CASSLVGQQQETQYF. CDR3 DNA: TGTGCCAGTAGTTTAGTGGGACAGCAGCAAGAGACCCAGTACTTC.

This clone was observed once. This chain joins TRBV6-6 and TRBJ1-3; 7 nucleotides line up with TRBD1. Germline assignment: CDR1 MNHNY and CDR2 SVGAGI (reference sequence). This CDR3 spans 12 amino acids. Unmatched junction bases numbered 2, after V lost 4 bases and J lost 8 bases. The CDR3 protein is CASSSQGDTIYF. In nucleotides, the CDR3 is TGTGCCAGCAGTTCCCAGGGGGACACCATATATTTT.

V is TRBV5-4 and J is TRBJ2-5; 8 bases line up with TRBD2. Judging by the DNA end, TRBJ2-7 fits better; the J call may be wrong. Germline CDR1 is SGHNT and CDR2 is YYREEE (reference sequence). This CDR3 spans 15 amino acids. CDR3: CASSTGGQGSYEQYF. Written as DNA, the CDR3 is TGTGCCAGCAGCACGGGGGGGCAGGGTTCCTACGAGCAGTACTTC.

The rearrangement uses TRBV2 and TRBJ1-5; TRBD1 matches at 11 bases. The CDR3 has 16 amino acids. Per germline, CDR1 SNHLY and CDR2 FYNNEI. J gave up 4 bases and V 6 bases, and 8 bases lay outside the gene matches. CDR3 sequence reads: CASSADRGRGNQPQHF. Written as DNA, the CDR3 is TGTGCCAGCAGCGCGGACAGGGGGCGCGGTAATCAGCCCCAGCATTTT. Full variable domain (outside the CDR3, taken from reference TRBV2 and TRBJ1-5): EPEVTQTPSHQVTQMGQEVILRCVPISNHLYFYWYRQILGQKVEFLVSFYNNEISEKSEIFDDQFSVERPDGSNFTLKIRSTKLEDSAMYFCASSADRGRGNQPQHFGDGTRLSIL.

J is TRBJ2-7 and V is TRBV5-5, with D unresolved. Per the germline V gene, CDR1 is SGHKS and CDR2 is YYEKEE (reference sequence). This CDR3 contains 13 residues. V dropped 3 bases and J dropped 3 bases, with 10 bases sitting between them. The CDR3 here is CASSSTRFYEQYF. The CDR3 DNA sequence: TGTGCCAGCAGCTCGACAAGATTCTACGAGCAGTACTTC.

This sequence joins TRBV29-1 and TRBJ1-2; D gene unclear. The germline V gene encodes CDR1 SQVTM and CDR2 ANQGSEA. The CDR3 length is 12 residues. Deletions cut 6 bases from V and 4 bases from J, with 12 bases between. As DNA, the CDR3 is TGCAGCGTCAAACCGGGGATCTATGGCTACACCTTC. Residues: CSVKPGIYGYTF.

The CDR3 here is CASSYGRGNTGELFF. As DNA, the CDR3 is TGTGCCAGCAGTTACGGCAGGGGGAACACCGGGGAGCTGTTTTTT. V gene TRBV6-6 combines with J gene TRBJ2-2; possibly TRBD1 for D (6 bases). With 2 bases removed from V and 1 base from J, the gap between germline ends came to 8 bases. This CDR3 is 15 amino acids long. Germline CDR1 MNHNY, CDR2 SVGAGI (reference sequence).